The clone carrying this T cell receptor beta chain was seen a handful of times. Its antigen is unidentified. Sample-barcoded 5' priming and a J-beta primer mix drove a second PCR of roughly 6 to 12 cycles. TCRdb reanalysed the 5' RACE reads using MiXCR and keeps one entry per CDR3 protein. Of about 640,000 distinct CDR3 sequences in the sample, 58% are singletons; the top ten hold more than 35%. The data stem from a study of blood T cells in healthy people across ages. Study-level findings and limits: Since the PBMCs were unsorted, naive and antigen-experienced cells could not be conclusively compared. Those diversity estimates obtained from one million T cells were thought to be underestimates.

This receptor was taken from a man in his 60s in good health. The sample taken for sequencing was blood.

The CDR3 DNA reads TGCGCCAGCAGCTCCCGTCAAGAGACCCAGTACTTC. This encodes CASSSRQETQYF. The V call is TRBV5-1, the J call TRBJ2-5; no firm D call. Germline CDR1 and CDR2: SGHRS and YFSETQ. The CDR3 runs to 12 residues. Trimming shortened V by 3 bases and J by 2 bases, and 5 bases separated the two germline ends.